This T cell receptor beta chain comes out of a study of CD8 T cells in Susac syndrome. Random-hexamer reverse transcription was applied to about 0.5 to 1 ug RNA. Across 54 Vbeta and 13 Jbeta, immunoSEQ multiplex PCR amplified TCR beta CDR3. TCRdb recomputed calls from the immunoSEQ multiplex PCR reads with MiXCR, one row per CDR3 protein. Of about 280,000 distinct CDR3 sequences listed, roughly 81% are singletons. The germline CDR1 and CDR2 sequences are DFQATT and SNEGSKA (reference sequence). There are 13 residues in the CDR3. V shed 6 bases and J 3 bases; nucleotides not matched to a gene: 5. This sequence was found in a human donor with multiple sclerosis. Sequencing used CD8+ T cells from PBMCs. V is TRBV20-1 and J is TRBJ2-3, with 8 bases matching TRBD2. The CDR3 bases are TGCAGTGCGTGGACTAGCAGGACAGATACGCAGTATTTT. It encodes CSAWTSRTDTQYF.